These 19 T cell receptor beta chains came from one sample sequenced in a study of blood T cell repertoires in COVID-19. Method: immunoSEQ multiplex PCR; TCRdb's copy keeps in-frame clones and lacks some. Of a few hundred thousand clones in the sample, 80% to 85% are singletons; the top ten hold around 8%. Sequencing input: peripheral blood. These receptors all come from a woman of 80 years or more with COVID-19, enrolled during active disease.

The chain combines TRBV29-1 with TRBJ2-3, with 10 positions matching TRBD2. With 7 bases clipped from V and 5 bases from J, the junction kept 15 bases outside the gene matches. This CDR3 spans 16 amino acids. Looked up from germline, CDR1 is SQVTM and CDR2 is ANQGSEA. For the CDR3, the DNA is TGCAGCGCAATAGTGGAAGCGGGAGGGGCGTTAGATACGCAGTATTTT. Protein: CSAIVEAGGALDTQYF.

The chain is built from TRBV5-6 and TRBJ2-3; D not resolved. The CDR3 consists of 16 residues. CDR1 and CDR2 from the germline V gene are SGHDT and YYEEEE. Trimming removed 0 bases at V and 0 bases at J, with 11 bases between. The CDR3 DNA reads TGTGCCAGCAGCTTGGACCACACCGTAAGCACAGATACGCAGTATTTT. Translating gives CASSLDHTVSTDTQYF.

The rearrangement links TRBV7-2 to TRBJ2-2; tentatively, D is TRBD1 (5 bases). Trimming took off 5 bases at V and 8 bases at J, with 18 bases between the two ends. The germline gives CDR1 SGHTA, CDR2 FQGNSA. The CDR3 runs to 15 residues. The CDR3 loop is CASSRQLVDGGELFF. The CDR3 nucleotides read TGTGCCAGCAGCAGACAGCTTGTTGATGGGGGGGAGCTGTTTTTT.

The CDR3, as DNA: TGCGCCAGCAGCTTGAGGCCGGGACAGGGGGGCAATGAGCAGTTCTTC. Its protein product is CASSLRPGQGGNEQFF. V is TRBV5-1 and J is TRBJ2-1, with 11 positions matching TRBD1. Germline CDR1 and CDR2: SGHRS and YFSETQ. V gave up 1 base and J gave up 6 bases; unmatched junction bases: 6. The CDR3 is made up of 16 amino acids.

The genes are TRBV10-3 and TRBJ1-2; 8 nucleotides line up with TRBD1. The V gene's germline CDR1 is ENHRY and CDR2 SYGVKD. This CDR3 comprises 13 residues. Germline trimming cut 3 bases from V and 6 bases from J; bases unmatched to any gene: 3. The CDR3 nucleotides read TGTGCCATCAGTGACCAGGGGGCTAATGGCTACACCTTC. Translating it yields CAISDQGANGYTF.

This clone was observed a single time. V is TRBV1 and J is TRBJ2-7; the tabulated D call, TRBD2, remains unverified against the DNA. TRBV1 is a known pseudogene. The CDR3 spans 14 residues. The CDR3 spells CTSRKGLAGSGQYF. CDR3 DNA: TGCACCAGCAGGAAGGGACTAGCGGGATCTGGGCAGTACTTC.

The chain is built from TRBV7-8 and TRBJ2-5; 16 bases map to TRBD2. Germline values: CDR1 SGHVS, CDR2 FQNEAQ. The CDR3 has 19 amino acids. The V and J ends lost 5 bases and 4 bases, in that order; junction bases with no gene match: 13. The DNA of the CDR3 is TGTGCCAGCAGCCACCCCCCGGGACTAGCGGGGGGGCCGGGAGAGACCCAGTACTTC. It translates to CASSHPPGLAGGPGETQYF.

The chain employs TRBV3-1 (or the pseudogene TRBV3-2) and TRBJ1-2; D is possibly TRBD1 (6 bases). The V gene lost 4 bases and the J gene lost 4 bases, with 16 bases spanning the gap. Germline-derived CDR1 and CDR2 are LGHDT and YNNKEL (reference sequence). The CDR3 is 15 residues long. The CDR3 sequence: CASSLRGGPFYGYTF. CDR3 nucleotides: TGTGCCAGCAGCCTGAGGGGGGGACCGTTCTATGGCTACACCTTC.

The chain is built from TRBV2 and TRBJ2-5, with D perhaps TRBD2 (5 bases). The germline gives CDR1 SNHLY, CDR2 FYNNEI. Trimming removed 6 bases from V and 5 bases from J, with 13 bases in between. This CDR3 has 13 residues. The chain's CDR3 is CASRAYPGETQYF. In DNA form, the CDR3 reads TGTGCCAGCAGAGCGTACCCGGGGGAGACCCAGTACTTC.

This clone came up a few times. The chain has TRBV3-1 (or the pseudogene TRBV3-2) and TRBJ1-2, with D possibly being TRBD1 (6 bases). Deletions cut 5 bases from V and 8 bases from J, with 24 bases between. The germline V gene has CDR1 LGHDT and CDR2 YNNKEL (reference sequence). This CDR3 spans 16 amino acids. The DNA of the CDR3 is TGTGCCAGCAGCTCTAAACAGGGAGCTTTGAGCTGGGGCTACACCTTC. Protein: CASSSKQGALSWGYTF.

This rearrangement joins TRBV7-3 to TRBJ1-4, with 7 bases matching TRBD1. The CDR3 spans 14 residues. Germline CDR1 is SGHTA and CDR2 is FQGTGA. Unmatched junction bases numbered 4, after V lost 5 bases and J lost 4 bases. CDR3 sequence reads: CASSTRQGNEKLFF. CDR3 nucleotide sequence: TGTGCCAGCAGCACCCGACAGGGTAATGAAAAACTGTTTTTT.

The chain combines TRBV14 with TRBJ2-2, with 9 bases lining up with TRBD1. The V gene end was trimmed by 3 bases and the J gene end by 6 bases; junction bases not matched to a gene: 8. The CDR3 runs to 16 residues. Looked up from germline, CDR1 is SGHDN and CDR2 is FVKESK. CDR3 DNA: TGTGCCAGCAGCCACCGGACAGGGGAAGAGTCCGGGGAGCTGTTTTTT. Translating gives CASSHRTGEESGELFF.

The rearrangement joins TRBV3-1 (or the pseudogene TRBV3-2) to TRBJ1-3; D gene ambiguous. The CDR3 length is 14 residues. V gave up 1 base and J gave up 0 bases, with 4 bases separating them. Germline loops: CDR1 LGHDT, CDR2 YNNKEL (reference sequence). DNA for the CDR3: TGTGCCAGCAGCCAAGCGGGCTCTGGAAACACCATATATTTT. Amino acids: CASSQAGSGNTIYF.

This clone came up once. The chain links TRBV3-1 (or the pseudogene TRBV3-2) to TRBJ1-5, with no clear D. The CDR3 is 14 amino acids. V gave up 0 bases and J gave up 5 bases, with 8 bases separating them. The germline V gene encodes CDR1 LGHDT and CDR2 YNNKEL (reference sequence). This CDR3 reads CASSQDRNDQPQHF. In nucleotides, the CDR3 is TGTGCCAGCAGCCAAGACAGGAACGATCAGCCCCAGCATTTT.

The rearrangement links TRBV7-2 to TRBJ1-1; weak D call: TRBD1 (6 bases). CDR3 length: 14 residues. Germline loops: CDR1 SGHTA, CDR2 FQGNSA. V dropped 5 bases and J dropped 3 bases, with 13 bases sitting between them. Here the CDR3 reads CASSTPGHYTEAFF. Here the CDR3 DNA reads TGTGCCAGCAGCACCCCGGGACACTACACTGAAGCTTTCTTT.

The CDR3 here is CASSLASGGKSNTGELFF. In nucleotides, the CDR3 is TGTGCCAGCAGCTTAGCATCGGGAGGGAAATCGAACACCGGGGAGCTGTTTTTT. The chain links TRBV7-2 to TRBJ2-2; 8 bases agree with TRBD2. Germline V gene data show CDR1 as SGHTA and CDR2 as FQGNSA. V shed 0 bases and J 0 bases; nucleotides not matched to a gene: 6. The CDR3 is made up of 18 amino acids.

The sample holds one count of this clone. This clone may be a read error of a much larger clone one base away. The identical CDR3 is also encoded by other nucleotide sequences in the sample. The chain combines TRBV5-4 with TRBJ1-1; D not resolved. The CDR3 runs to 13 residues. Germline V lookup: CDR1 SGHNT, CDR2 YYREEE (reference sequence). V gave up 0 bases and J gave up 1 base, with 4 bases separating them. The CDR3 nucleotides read TGTGCCAGCAGCTTGGACAGGAACACTGAAGCTTTCTTT. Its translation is CASSLDRNTEAFF.

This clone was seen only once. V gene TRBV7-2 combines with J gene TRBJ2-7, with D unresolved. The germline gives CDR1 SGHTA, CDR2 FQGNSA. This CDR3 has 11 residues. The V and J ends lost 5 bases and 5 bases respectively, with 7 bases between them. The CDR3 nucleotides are TGTGCCAGCAGCCCCCAAAACGAGCAGTACTTC. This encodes CASSPQNEQYF.

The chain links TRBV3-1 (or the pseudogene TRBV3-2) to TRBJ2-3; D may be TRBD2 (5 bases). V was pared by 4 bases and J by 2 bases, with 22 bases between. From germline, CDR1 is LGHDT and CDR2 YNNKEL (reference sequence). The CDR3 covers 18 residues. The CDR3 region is CASSLLGRSPSYTDTQYF. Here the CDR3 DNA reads TGTGCCAGCAGCCTACTAGGCCGGTCTCCTTCCTACACAGATACGCAGTATTTT.